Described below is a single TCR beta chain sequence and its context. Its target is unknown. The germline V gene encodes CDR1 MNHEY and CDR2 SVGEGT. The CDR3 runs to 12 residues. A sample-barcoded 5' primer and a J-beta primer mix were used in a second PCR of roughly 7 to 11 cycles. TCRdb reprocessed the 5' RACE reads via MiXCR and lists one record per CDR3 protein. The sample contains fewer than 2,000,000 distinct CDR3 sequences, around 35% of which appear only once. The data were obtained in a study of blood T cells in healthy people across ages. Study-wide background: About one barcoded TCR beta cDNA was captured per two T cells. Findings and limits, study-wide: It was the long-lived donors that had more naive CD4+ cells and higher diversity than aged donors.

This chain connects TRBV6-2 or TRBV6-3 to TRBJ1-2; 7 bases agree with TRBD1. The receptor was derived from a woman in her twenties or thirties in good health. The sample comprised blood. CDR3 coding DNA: TGTGCTGCTGACAGGGCGAATTATGGCTACACCTTC. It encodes CAADRANYGYTF.